In this sample, the clone carrying this T cell receptor (beta chain) turned up a few times. Its antigen is unidentified. TCR beta cDNA libraries had unique molecular identifiers. About 500,000 cDNA molecules came from around 1 to 10 million T cells. TCRdb re-analysed the PCR reads in MiXCR, keeping a single row per CDR3 protein. This table holds about 770,000 distinct CDR3 sequences, approximately 44% found once. The data stem from a study of post-analysis software for immune sequencing data. Across the study: Recorded disease courses covered relapsing-remitting, secondary progressive and progressive-relapsing multiple sclerosis. Some patients had no subtype annotation.

CDR3 size: 16 residues. The V end was cut by 1 base, the J end by 4 bases, with 13 bases between. CDR1 and CDR2 from the germline V gene are LNHNV and YYDKDF (reference sequence). Findings of the study overall: Batch-matched samples strongly co-clustered by F measure. When compared against controls, multiple sclerosis patients showed significantly lower normalized Chao1 diversity. The five TRBV segments detected at higher frequency in patients than in controls included TRBV5-6, TRBV5-1 and TRBV20-1.

The chain employs TRBV15 and TRBJ2-2, with D possibly being TRBD1 (5 bases). The sequence was collected from a girl under 18 with multiple sclerosis. Input material: blood. DNA for the CDR3: TGTGCCACCAGCAGAGGAGGATTAGGGGTCACCGGGGAGCTGTTTTTT. It yields the protein CATSRGGLGVTGELFF. Based on the CDR3 plus reference TRBV15 and TRBJ2-2, the full variable domain is DAMVIQNPRYQVTQFGKPVTLSCSQTLNHNVMYWYQQKSSQAPKLLFHYYDKDFNNEADTPDNFQSRRPNTSFCFLDIRSPGLGDTAMYLCATSRGGLGVTGELFFGEGSRLTVL.